One sample yielded the 10 T cell receptor beta chains listed below, sequenced in a study of shared clonotypes between healthy human individuals. CD45RO negativity and positive selection for CCR7 defined naive CD8 cells, a population that excluded terminally differentiated effector memory CD45RA+ cells. Sequencing used immunoSEQ multiplex PCR; TCRdb keeps in-frame clones, though not all of them. Here the sample spans 650,000 to 800,000 clones, 92% being singletons. Sequenced material: naive CD8+ T cells sorted from blood. The receptors originated from a man aged 30 to 45 in good health.

The chain couples TRBV30 to TRBJ2-7; the D gene is possibly TRBD2 (6 bases). The ends were cut back, 5 bases at V and 6 bases at J, with 14 bases in the middle. CDR3 length equals 12 residues. CDR1 and CDR2 from the germline V gene are GTSNPN and SVGIG (reference sequence). The CDR3 region has the DNA TGTGCCTGGTCTGCGGGACTCCCCGAGCAGTACTTC. This codes for CAWSAGLPEQYF.

The CDR3 reads CASSLSKDSFQETQYF. DNA for the CDR3: TGCGCCAGCAGCTTGTCCAAGGACAGTTTCCAAGAGACCCAGTACTTC. The chain is built from TRBV5-1 and TRBJ2-5; tentatively, D is TRBD1 (6 bases). This CDR3 spans 16 amino acids. The germline CDR1 and CDR2 sequences are SGHRS and YFSETQ. V lost 1 base to trimming and J lost 1 base, with 14 bases between them.

As to this clone: The same CDR3 also results from other DNA sequences found in this sample. This chain connects TRBV5-1 to TRBJ2-2; possible D gene TRBD2, 6 bases. The germline V gene has CDR1 SGHRS and CDR2 YFSETQ. V gave up 0 bases and J gave up 0 bases, with 12 bases separating them. The CDR3 is made up of 17 amino acids. CDR3 sequence reads: CASSLVRAGPNTGELFF. DNA of the CDR3: TGCGCCAGCAGCTTGGTGCGGGCGGGACCGAACACCGGGGAGCTGTTTTTT.

This clone was recorded a few times. This rearrangement joins TRBV28 to TRBJ1-5; no reliable D call. The CDR3 is 15 residues long. V dropped 3 bases and J dropped 3 bases, with 12 bases sitting between them. The germline gives CDR1 MDHEN, CDR2 SYDVKM. The CDR3 is CASSFKRYSNQPQHF. In nucleotides, the CDR3 is TGTGCCAGCAGTTTCAAGAGGTATTCCAATCAGCCCCAGCATTTT.

The V call is TRBV6-4, the J call TRBJ1-1; 7 nucleotides line up with TRBD1. The CDR3 covers 14 residues. Trimming took 1 base from V and 11 from J; bases not matched to a gene: 10. Looked up from germline, CDR1 is MRHNA and CDR2 is SNTAGT. CDR3 nucleotide sequence: TGTGCCAGCAGTGACTTTACCACAGGGGTAGTGGCTTTCTTT. Encoded protein: CASSDFTTGVVAFF.

This clone has just one count. The J gene is TRBJ2-7, the V gene TRBV5-8; 10 nucleotides line up with TRBD1. Germline-derived CDR1 and CDR2 are SGHTS and YDEGEE. V trimming: 4 bases; J trimming: 3 bases; junction bases outside the gene matches: 7. There are 15 residues in the CDR3. CDR3 nucleotide sequence: TGTGCCAGCAGCCTGCCGGGACAGGGGTTCTACGAGCAGTACTTC. Protein: CASSLPGQGFYEQYF.

The rearrangement links TRBV10-1 to TRBJ2-3; 9 nucleotides agree with TRBD2. The CDR3 runs to 13 residues. Trimming took 5 bases from V and 6 from J; bases not matched to a gene: 3. Germline loops: CDR1 WNHNN, CDR2 SYGVQD (reference sequence). CDR3 in amino acids: CASSRTSEDTQYF. CDR3 DNA: TGCGCCAGCAGTCGGACTAGCGAGGATACGCAGTATTTT.

J is TRBJ2-1 and V is TRBV13, with D possibly matching TRBD2 (6 bases). The CDR3 contains 19 residues. V gave up 5 bases and J gave up 8 bases, with 31 bases separating them. CDR1 PRHDT and CDR2 FYEKMQ come from the germline V gene (reference sequence). The CDR3 DNA follows: TGTGCCAGCAGCCTTCTTTCCTCGTCACCACTCCCGGAGGGCCATGAGCAGTTCTTC. Translation gives CASSLLSSSPLPEGHEQFF.

The CDR3 bases are TGTGCCAGCAGTTTTATAGATAACACCGGGGAGCTGTTTTTT. It encodes CASSFIDNTGELFF. The V call is TRBV27, the J call TRBJ2-2; D is unclear. This CDR3 has 14 amino acids. Trimming stripped 3 bases from V and 2 bases from J, with 7 bases between. Germline V gene data show CDR1 as MNHEY and CDR2 as SMNVEV (reference sequence).

J is TRBJ1-1 and V is TRBV7-3; 8 bases are shared with TRBD1. V dropped 5 bases and J dropped 4; count of bases not matched to a gene: 3. The length of the CDR3 is 13 residues. Germline V CDR1 and CDR2: SGHTA, FQGTGA. CDR3 coding DNA: TGTGCCAGCAGCGGACAGGGCTTCACTGAAGCTTTCTTT. Its translation is CASSGQGFTEAFF. The whole variable domain, filled in from reference TRBV7-3 and TRBJ1-1, reads GAGVSQTPSNKVTEKGKYVELRCDPISGHTALYWYRQSLGQGPEFLIYFQGTGAADDSGLPNDRFFAVRPEGSVSTLKIQRTERGDSAVYLCASSGQGFTEAFFGQGTRLTVV.